These 12 T cell receptor beta chains share one sample of origin, sequenced in a study of molecular identifiers for immune sequencing clone quantification. In TCRdb, the PCR reads were re-called with MiXCR into one record per CDR3 protein. The table includes hundreds of thousands of distinct CDR3 sequences, over 20% detected once. Sequencing input: naive CD8+ T cells from blood, with Jurkat cell RNA spiked in. Sample subset: FACS-sorted CD8+CD4-CCR7+CD45RA+ naive T cells. Every receptor here comes from a human donor in good health. Some libraries in this study had Jurkat cell RNA spiked in.

This clonotype was seen repeatedly, ten times or more. This chain uses TRBV7-6 with TRBJ2-7; 7 bases align to TRBD1. Germline trimming cut 5 bases from V and 4 bases from J; bases unmatched to any gene: 5. Looked up from germline, CDR1 is SGHVS and CDR2 is FNYEAQ. This CDR3 is built from 13 residues. The CDR3 reads CASSPGTVYEQYF. In DNA, the CDR3 is TGTGCCAGCAGCCCCGGGACAGTATACGAGCAGTACTTC.

This clonotype was picked up many times. The chain has TRBV7-9 and TRBJ2-2; 7 bases match TRBD2. With V trimmed by 5 bases and J by 6 bases, 6 bases remained unmatched. There are 14 residues in the CDR3. Germline V gene lookup returns CDR1 SEHNR and CDR2 FQNEAQ (reference sequence). The CDR3 DNA is TGTGCCAGCAGCCCCCTTGGGGGGGCCGGGGAGCTGTTTTTT. Its protein is CASSPLGGAGELFF.

As regards this clonotype: This may be a read error, as it is one base from a much larger clone. This sequence joins TRBV10-3 and TRBJ1-2; D uncertain. The V end lost 7 bases, the J end lost 2 bases, and 11 bases lay between the germline ends. The CDR3 is 13 residues long. CDR1 ENHRY and CDR2 SYGVKD come from the germline V gene. The CDR3 nucleotides are TGTGCCATCAAAGCCGGCAACAACTATGGCTACACCTTC. Translation gives CAIKAGNNYGYTF.

Notes on this clonotype: A much larger clone differs from this one at a single base, so this may be a read error. The chain joins TRBV20-1 to TRBJ2-1, with D possibly being TRBD2 (5 bases). Germline V gene lookup returns CDR1 DFQATT and CDR2 SNEGSKA (reference sequence). The CDR3 is 13 amino acids. The ends were cut back, 5 bases at V and 8 bases at J, with 16 bases in the middle. DNA of the CDR3: TGCAGTGCTGGGCACACTCCCGGGGATGAGCAGTTCTTC. Its translation: CSAGHTPGDEQFF.

This clonotype showed up many times. V is TRBV9 and J is TRBJ2-6; D possibly corresponds to TRBD1 (5 bases). Germline V gene sequence: CDR1 SGDLS, CDR2 YYNGEE. The CDR3 is 15 amino acids. With 1 base removed from V and 1 base from J, the gap between germline ends came to 6 bases. In DNA, the CDR3 is TGTGCCAGCAGCGTATACAGGTCTGGGGCCAACGTCCTGACTTTC. Translation: CASSVYRSGANVLTF.

As concerns this clonotype: A much larger clone is a single base away; this may be a read error. CDR3 nucleotide sequence: TGTGCCAGCAGCTCGGAACCGGGACTCAAATACAATCAGCCCCAGCATTTT. It codes for CASSSEPGLKYNQPQHF. This sequence joins TRBV7-8 and TRBJ1-5; tentatively, D is TRBD1 (5 bases). Between the trimmed V and J ends, which lost 4 bases and 3 bases, there was a span of 19 bases. The CDR3 totals 17 residues. CDR1 is SGHVS, CDR2 FQNEAQ, per germline.

Remarks on this clonotype: Since a much larger clone is just one base distant, this may be a read error. This is likely a read error, given that the CDR3 carries no conserved phenylalanine or tryptophan at its end. The chain is built from TRBV11-2 and TRBJ2-3; TRBD1 matches at 9 bases. V gave up 3 bases and J gave up 2 bases; unmatched junction bases: 6. Germline V lookup: CDR1 SGHAT, CDR2 FQNNGV. CDR3 size: 16 residues. CDR3 nucleotides: TGTGCCAGCAGCTTTTGGCGGGACAGGGCCACAGATACGCAGTATCTT. Protein product: CASSFWRDRATDTQYL.

Note on this clonotype: A much larger clonotype is one base distant, so this may be a read error. V is TRBV9 and J is TRBJ2-7; the match to TRBD1 covers 7 bases. There are 14 residues in the CDR3. CDR1 and CDR2 from the germline V gene are SGDLS and YYNGEE. V was clipped by 6 bases and J by 2 bases; unmatched bases: 8. CDR3 sequence reads: CASNPWDRAYEQYF. The CDR3 DNA sequence: TGTGCCAGCAACCCATGGGACAGAGCCTACGAGCAGTACTTC.

As concerns this clonotype: A much larger clone lies one base from this, so it may be a read error. The gene calls are TRBV6-6 and TRBJ2-2, with a tentative D call TRBD2 (6 bases). Looked up from germline, CDR1 is MNHNY and CDR2 is SVGAGI (reference sequence). This CDR3 has 13 residues. CDR3 protein: CAEGDANTGGLFF. The CDR3, as DNA: TGTGCCGAGGGCGACGCGAACACCGGGGGGCTGTTTTTT.

In regard to this clonotype: This may arise from a read error, as a much more abundant clone is one base away. The chain is built from TRBV29-1 and TRBJ2-3; 9 nucleotides align to TRBD2. Per germline, CDR1 SQVTM and CDR2 ANQGSEA. This CDR3 is built from 23 residues. The CDR3 DNA reads TGCGGCGTTGAAGATTGGGGGCACGAAGGGACTAGCATCCCTGACAATCCCACAGATACGCAGTATTTT. This sequence encodes CGVEDWGHEGTSIPDNPTDTQYF.

This clonotype was picked up a small number of times. The CDR3 loop reads CASSPTRGITEAFF. The CDR3 region has the DNA TGCGCCAGCAGCCCCACGAGGGGCATCACTGAAGCTTTCTTT. The rearrangement joins TRBV4-3 to TRBJ1-1, with D possibly TRBD1 on 5 matching bases. CDR1 is LGHNA, CDR2 YSLEER, per germline. Trimming removed 4 bases from V and 4 bases from J, with 13 bases in between. The CDR3 spans 14 residues.

This clonotype was seen at least ten times. The chain recombines TRBV11-2 with TRBJ2-3; D is ambiguous. The germline CDR1 and CDR2 sequences are SGHAT and FQNNGV. With 1 base removed from V and 1 base from J, the gap between germline ends came to 3 bases. The CDR3 consists of 13 residues. The CDR3 bases are TGTGCCAGCAGCTTAGTGCGCACAGATACGCAGTATTTT. This encodes CASSLVRTDTQYF.